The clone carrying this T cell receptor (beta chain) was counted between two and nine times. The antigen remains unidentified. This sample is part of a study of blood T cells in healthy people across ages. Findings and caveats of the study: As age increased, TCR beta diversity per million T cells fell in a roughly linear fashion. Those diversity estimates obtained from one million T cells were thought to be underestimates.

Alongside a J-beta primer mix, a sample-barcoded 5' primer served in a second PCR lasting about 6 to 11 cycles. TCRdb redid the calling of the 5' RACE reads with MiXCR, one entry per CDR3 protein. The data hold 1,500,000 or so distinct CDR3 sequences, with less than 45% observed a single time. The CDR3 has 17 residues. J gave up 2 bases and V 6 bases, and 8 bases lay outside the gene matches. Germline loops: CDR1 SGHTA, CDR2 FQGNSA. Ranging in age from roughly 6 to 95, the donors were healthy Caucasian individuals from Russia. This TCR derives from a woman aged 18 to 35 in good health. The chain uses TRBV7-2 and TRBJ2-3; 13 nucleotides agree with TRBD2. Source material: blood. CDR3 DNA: TGTGCCAGCAGTTCTCCGGGACTAGCGGGGCACACAGATACGCAGTATTTT. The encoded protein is CASSSPGLAGHTDTQYF.